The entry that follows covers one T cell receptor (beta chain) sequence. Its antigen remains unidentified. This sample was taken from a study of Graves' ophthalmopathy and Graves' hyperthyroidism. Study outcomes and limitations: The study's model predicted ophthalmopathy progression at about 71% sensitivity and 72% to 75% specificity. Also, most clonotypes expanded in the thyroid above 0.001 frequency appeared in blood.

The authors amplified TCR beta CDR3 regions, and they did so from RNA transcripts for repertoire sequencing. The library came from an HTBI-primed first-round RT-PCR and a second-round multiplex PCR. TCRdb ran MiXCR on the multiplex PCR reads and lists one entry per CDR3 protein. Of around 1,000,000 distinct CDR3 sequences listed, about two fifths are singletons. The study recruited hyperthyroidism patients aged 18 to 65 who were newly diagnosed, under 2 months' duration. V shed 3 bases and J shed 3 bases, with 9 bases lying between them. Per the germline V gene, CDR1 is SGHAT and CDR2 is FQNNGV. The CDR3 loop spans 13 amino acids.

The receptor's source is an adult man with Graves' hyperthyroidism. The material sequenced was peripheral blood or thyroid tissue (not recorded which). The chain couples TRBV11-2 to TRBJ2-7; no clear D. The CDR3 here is CASSFDPSYEQYF. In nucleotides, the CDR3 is TGTGCCAGCAGCTTTGACCCTAGCTACGAGCAGTACTTC.